A selection of T cell receptor beta chains follows, all from one sample in a study of technical replicates of blood from a few donors. Some clones are missing from TCRdb's copy, which holds only in-frame ones; the method was immunoSEQ multiplex PCR. The sample records tens of thousands of clones, around 94% being singletons. The sample taken for sequencing was T cells isolated from PBMCs. The source is a human donor in good health. CDR3s include the opening cysteine and the closing phenylalanine or tryptophan. A D gene is named only where the DNA matches it firmly. Clone size is given for some rows only: seen once, a few or many times, or a class if the clone is expanded.

TRBJ1-5 | TRBD1 | NA | TRBV18 | TGTGCCAGCTCATCCCGACAGGGGGCTGTTCAGCCCCAGCATTTT | CASSSRQGAVQPQHF
TRBJ2-2 | NA | NA | TRBV11-3 | TGTGCCAGCCGGGGGGCAAACACCGGGGAGCTGTTTTTT | CASRGANTGELFF
TRBJ2-2 | NA | once | TRBV10-1 | TGCGCCAGCAGTCCCAGGGGCCGGTGGGGTGACACCGGGGAGCTGTTTTTT | CASSPRGRWGDTGELFF
TRBJ2-5 | TRBD2 | NA | TRBV5-1 | TGCGCCAGCAGCTTGATGAATCGGGGGGTTCTGGGGACCCAGTACTTC | CASSLMNRGVLGTQYF
TRBJ2-2 | NA | NA | TRBV2 | TGTGCCAGCAGCGTCTCACAGGGAGCCGGGGAGCTGTTTTTT | CASSVSQGAGELFF
TRBJ1-4 | TRBD1 | once | TRBV7-9 | TGTGCCAGCAGCTTGGGACAGGGGGATGAAAAACTGTTTTTT | CASSLGQGDEKLFF
TRBJ1-4 | NA | NA | TRBV6-1 | TGTGCCAGCAGTGCCCCCGGGGCAACTAATGAAAAACTGTTTTTT | CASSAPGATNEKLFF
TRBJ1-2 | NA | NA | TRBV28 | TGTGCCAGCAGACCTGCGCCCCCTAACTATGGCTACACCTTC | CASRPAPPNYGYTF
TRBJ2-5 | TRBD1 | NA | TRBV6-1 | TGTGCCAGCAGGACAGGGGAGACCCAGTACTTC | CASRTGETQYF
TRBJ1-1 | NA | NA | TRBV18 | TGTGCCAGCTCACCGCCAAACAGGGTCACTGAAGCTTTCTTT | CASSPPNRVTEAFF
TRBJ2-3 | TRBD2 | NA | TRBV28 | TGTGCCAGCAGTCCGGGACTAGCGGGAGGTTCAACAGATACGCAGTATTTT | CASSPGLAGGSTDTQYF
TRBJ1-5 | NA | NA | TRBV7-8 | TGTGCCAGCAGCTTGTATCAGGGTACCGACCAGCCCCAGCATTTT | CASSLYQGTDQPQHF
TRBJ2-2 | TRBD2 | NA | TRBV10-1 | TGCGCCAGCAGGGGTGGACTAGCGGGAGAGGGGGCCGGGGAGCTGTTTTTT | CASRGGLAGEGAGELFF
TRBJ2-2 | TRBD2 | NA | TRBV29-1 | TGCAGCTCGCGGGAGTTCACCGGGGAGCTGTTTTTT | CSSREFTGELFF
TRBJ2-7 | TRBD1 | NA | TRBV29-1 | TGCAGCGTTGAGGGGTCGACAGGGGGGAGCGAGCAGTACTTC | CSVEGSTGGSEQYF
TRBJ2-5 | TRBD1 | NA | TRBV6-1 | TGTGCCAGCAGTGACCCGGGACAGTTTCAAGAGACCCAGTACTTC | CASSDPGQFQETQYF